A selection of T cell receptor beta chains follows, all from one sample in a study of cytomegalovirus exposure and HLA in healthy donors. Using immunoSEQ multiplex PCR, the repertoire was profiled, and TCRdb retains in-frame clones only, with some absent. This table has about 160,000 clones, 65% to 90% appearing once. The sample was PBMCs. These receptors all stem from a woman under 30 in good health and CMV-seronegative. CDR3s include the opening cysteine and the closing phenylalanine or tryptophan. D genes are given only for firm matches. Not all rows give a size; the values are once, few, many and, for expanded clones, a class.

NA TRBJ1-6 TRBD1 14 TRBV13 TGTGCCAGCAACATCCGACAGGGGGTTTCACCCCTCCACTTT CASNIRQGVSPLHF
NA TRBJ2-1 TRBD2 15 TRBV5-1 TGCGCCAGCAGCCTACTAGCGGGAGGGGTAAATGAGCAGTTCTTC CASSLLAGGVNEQFF
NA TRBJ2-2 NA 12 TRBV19 TGTGCCAGTAGCTTATCCCCCGGGGAGCTGTTTTTT CASSLSPGELFF
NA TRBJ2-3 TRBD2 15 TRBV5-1 TGCGCCAGCAGCCCCAAACTAGCGGACACAGATACGCAGTATTTT CASSPKLADTDTQYF
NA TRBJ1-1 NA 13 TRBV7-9 TGTGCCAGCAGTGGGCAGGGAGGAACTGAAGCTTTCTTT CASSGQGGTEAFF
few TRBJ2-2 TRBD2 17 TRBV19 TGTGCCAGTAGTAGAGGACTAGCCGATACGAACACCGGGGAGCTGTTTTTT CASSRGLADTNTGELFF
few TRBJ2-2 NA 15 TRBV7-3 TGTGCCAGCAGCTTATTCGGGATCAACACCGGGGAGCTGTTTTTT CASSLFGINTGELFF
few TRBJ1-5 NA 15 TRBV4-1 TGCGCCAGCAGCCAACCGACAGATGCCAATCAGCCCCAGCATTTT CASSQPTDANQPQHF
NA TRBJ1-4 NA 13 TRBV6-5 TGTGCCAGCAGGCCAGGGCCTAATGAAAAACTGTTTTTT CASRPGPNEKLFF
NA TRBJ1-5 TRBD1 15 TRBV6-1 TGTGCCAGCAGTGAAGGGTTAGGGGGCGGGACGCCCCAGCATTTT CASSEGLGGGTPQHF
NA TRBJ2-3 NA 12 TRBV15 TGTGCCACCAGCACCCACACAGATACGCAGTATTTT CATSTHTDTQYF
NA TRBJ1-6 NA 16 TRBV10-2 TGCGCCAGCAGAACGGAGCGGAGCTCCTATAATTCACCCCTCCACTTT CASRTERSSYNSPLHF
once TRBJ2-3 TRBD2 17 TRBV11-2 TGTGCCAGCAGCTTAGGCGTACTAGCGGGGGGCATAGATACGCAGTATTTT CASSLGVLAGGIDTQYF
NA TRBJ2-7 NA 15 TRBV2 TGTGCCAGCAGTGTTGGACAGGGAGGGTCCTACGAGCAGTACTTC CASSVGQGGSYEQYF
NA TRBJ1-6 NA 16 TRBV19 TGTGCCAGTAGTATACGGAGGATCCTCTATAATTCACCCCTCCACTTT CASSIRRILYNSPLHF
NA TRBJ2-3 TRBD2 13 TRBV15 TGTGCCACCAGTCGGGGGGAAACAGATACGCAGTATTTT CATSRGETDTQYF
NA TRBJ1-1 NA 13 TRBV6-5 TGTGCCAGCAGTCCTTCTAGGGGCACTGAAGCTTTCTTT CASSPSRGTEAFF
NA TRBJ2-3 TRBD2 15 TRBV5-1 TGCGCCAGTAAAATAGCGGGGACAAGCACAGATACGCAGTATTTT CASKIAGTSTDTQYF
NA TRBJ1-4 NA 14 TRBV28 TGTGCCAGCAGTCTTTTGGGGCAGAATGAAAAACTGTTTTTT CASSLLGQNEKLFF
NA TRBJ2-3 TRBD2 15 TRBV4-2 TGTGCCAGCAGCCAAGAACTAGCGGGGGGGCAGACGCAGTATTTT CASSQELAGGQTQYF
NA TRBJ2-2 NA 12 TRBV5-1 TGCGCCAGCGGGAGCGGCACCGGGGAGCTGTTTTTT CASGSGTGELFF
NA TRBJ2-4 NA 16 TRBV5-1 TGCGCCAGCAGCTTTGGCAGGGATCTAGCCAAAAACATTCAGTACTTC CASSFGRDLAKNIQYF
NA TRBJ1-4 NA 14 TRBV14 TGTGCCAGCAGCCGAGGGGGTGTTGATGAAAAACTGTTTTTT CASSRGGVDEKLFF
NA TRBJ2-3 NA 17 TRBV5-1 TGCGCCAGCAGCTCCGCTCGCACGGGATTGAGCACAGATACGCAGTATTTT CASSSARTGLSTDTQYF
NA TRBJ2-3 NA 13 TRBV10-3 TGTGCCATCGTAAGTCAGGGCACAGATACGCAGTATTTT CAIVSQGTDTQYF
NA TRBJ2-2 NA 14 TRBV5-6 TGTGCCAGCAGCCTCAGGGAGAACACCGGGGAGCTGTTTTTT CASSLRENTGELFF
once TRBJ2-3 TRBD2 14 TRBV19 TGTGCCAGTAATGAGCGGGGTAACACAGATACGCAGTATTTT CASNERGNTDTQYF
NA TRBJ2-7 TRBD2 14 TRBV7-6 TGTGCCAGCAGCACGGGACTAGAAACGGGGGAGCAGTACTTC CASSTGLETGEQYF
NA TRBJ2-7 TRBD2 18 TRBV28 TGTGCCAGCACGGAAACTGTACCACTAGCGGCGAGCTCCTACGAGCAGTACTTC CASTETVPLAASSYEQYF
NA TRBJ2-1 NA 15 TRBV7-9 TGTGCCAGCAGCTTAGTCGGCGGGACGTACAATGAGCAGTTCTTC CASSLVGGTYNEQFF
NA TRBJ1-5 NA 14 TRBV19 TGTGCCAGTAGTATAGTCGCAGGTAATCAGCCCCAGCATTTT CASSIVAGNQPQHF
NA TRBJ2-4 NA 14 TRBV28 TGTGCCAGCAGTTTCGCAGGGCTTGAGAACATTCAGTACTTC CASSFAGLENIQYF
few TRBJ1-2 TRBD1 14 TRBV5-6 TGTGCCAGCAGTTTTGGACAGGGGAACTATGGCTACACCTTC CASSFGQGNYGYTF
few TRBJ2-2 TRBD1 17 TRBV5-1 TGCGCCAGCAGCCAGTCTCCGGGACAGAGTCGTACCGGGGAGCTGTTTTTT CASSQSPGQSRTGELFF
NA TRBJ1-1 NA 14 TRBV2 TGTGCCAGCAGTGCACAGGGCCCGAACACTGAAGCTTTCTTT CASSAQGPNTEAFF
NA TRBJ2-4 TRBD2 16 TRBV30 TGTGCCTGGAGTGTACTCCAGCGGGGAATCGGTAACATTCAGTACTTC CAWSVLQRGIGNIQYF
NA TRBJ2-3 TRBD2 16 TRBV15 TGTGCCACCCTTAAGGGAGAGCGGGGGAACACAGATACGCAGTATTTT CATLKGERGNTDTQYF
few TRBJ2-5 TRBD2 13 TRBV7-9 TGTGCCAGCAGGCCAACTAGCGCAGAGACCCAGTACTTC CASRPTSAETQYF
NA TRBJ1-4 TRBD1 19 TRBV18 TGTGCCAGCTCACCCAACGGACAGGGCGGGATGTTAACTAATGAAAAACTGTTTTTT CASSPNGQGGMLTNEKLFF
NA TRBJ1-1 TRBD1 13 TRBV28 TGTGCCAGCAGTACACAGGGGGCACCTGAAGCTTTCTTT CASSTQGAPEAFF
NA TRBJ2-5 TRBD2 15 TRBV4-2 TGTGCCAGCAGCCCAACTAGCGGGGGGGACGAGACCCAGTACTTC CASSPTSGGDETQYF
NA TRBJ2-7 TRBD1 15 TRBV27 TGTGCCAGCAGTTTATCGGGGACAGGGACCTACGAGCAGTACTTC CASSLSGTGTYEQYF
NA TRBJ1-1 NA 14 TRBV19 TGTGCCAGTAGTATTAGGCACGGGTACACTGAAGCTTTCTTT CASSIRHGYTEAFF
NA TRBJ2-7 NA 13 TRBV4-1 TGCGCCAGCAGTTCCCCTAGCGTGGACGAGCAGTACTTC CASSSPSVDEQYF
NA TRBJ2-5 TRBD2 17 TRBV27 TGTGCCAGCAGTCCCACCACTAGCGGGGGCTACCAAGAGACCCAGTACTTC CASSPTTSGGYQETQYF
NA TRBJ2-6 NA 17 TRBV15 TGTGCCACCAGCCCCCGTGACAGCGCCTCTGGGGCCAACGTCCTGACTTTC CATSPRDSASGANVLTF
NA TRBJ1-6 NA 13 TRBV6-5 TGTGCCAGCAGTATAGCCTTCAATTCACCCCTCCACTTT CASSIAFNSPLHF
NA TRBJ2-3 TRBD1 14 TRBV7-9 TGTGCCAGCAGCCTGGGGACAGGGGCAGATACGCAGTATTTT CASSLGTGADTQYF
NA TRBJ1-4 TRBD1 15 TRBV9 TGTGCCAGCAGCGTTACAGGGGGAGGTGGTGAAAAACTGTTTTTT CASSVTGGGGEKLFF
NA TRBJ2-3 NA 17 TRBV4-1 TGCGCCAGCAGCCGGCTTCAGGGCTACGGAGGCACAGATACGCAGTATTTT CASSRLQGYGGTDTQYF
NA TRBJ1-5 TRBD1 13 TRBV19 TGTGCCAGTAGCGAGGACAGGGATCAGCCCCAGCATTTT CASSEDRDQPQHF
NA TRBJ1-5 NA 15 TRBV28 TGTGCCAGCAGTCTTCCTACCAGTAGGGGACAGCCCCAGCATTTT CASSLPTSRGQPQHF
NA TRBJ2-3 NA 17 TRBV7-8 TGTGCCAGCAGCTTAGGGGGGCGGAGCCGTCCCACAGATACGCAGTATTTT CASSLGGRSRPTDTQYF